The 6 T cell receptor beta chains below were found in one sample sequenced in a study of cytomegalovirus exposure and HLA in healthy donors (dated by TCRdb to about 2017). Preparation of the library involved the immunoSEQ multiplex PCR assay. A mixture of 60 forward primers for TCR Vbeta segments and 13 reverse primers for TCR Jbeta segments was used in the multiplex PCR. In TCRdb, the immuneACCESS table is reduced to in-frame sequences with V and J assigned. These tables do not hold every clone; where another copy was compared, an unresolved V gene accounts for under half, and the others remain unexplained. In all, the sample holds fewer than 150,000 clones, and over 70% of those were seen once. The ten most abundant clones make up approximately 7% of the sample. Sequencing used PBMCs. These TCRs come from a man in his forties or fifties in good health and CMV-seropositive.

This chain links TRBV6-5 with TRBJ1-2, with TRBD1 as a possible D gene (5 bases). The CDR3 totals 14 residues. The V gene's germline CDR1 is MNHEY and CDR2 SVGAGI. The V and J ends lost 7 bases and 3 bases respectively, with 15 bases between them. CDR3 loop: CASTNWGGDYGYTF. In nucleotides, the CDR3 is TGTGCCAGCACCAACTGGGGAGGGGACTATGGCTACACCTTC.

V and J are TRBV11-2 and TRBJ1-2, with a possible D match to TRBD1 (5 bases). V dropped 7 bases and J dropped 0 bases, with 12 bases sitting between them. Germline V gives CDR1 SGHAT, CDR2 FQNNGV. The CDR3 runs to 14 residues. CDR3 in DNA: TGTGCCAGCACCCAGATGACAGCTAACTATGGCTACACCTTC. This gives the protein CASTQMTANYGYTF.

This clone was found a few times. The chain is built from TRBV19 and TRBJ1-1; D not certain. Germline V gene sequence: CDR1 LNHDA, CDR2 SQIVND (reference sequence). The CDR3 loop spans 13 amino acids. The V end was cut by 3 bases, the J end by 3 bases, with 8 bases between. This CDR3 is CASSIFGDTEAFF. CDR3 sequence (DNA): TGTGCCAGTAGTATTTTTGGAGACACTGAAGCTTTCTTT. Drawing the rest from reference TRBV19 and TRBJ1-1, the complete variable domain is DGGITQSPKYLFRKEGQNVTLSCEQNLNHDAMYWYRQDPGQGLRLIYYSQIVNDFQKGDIAEGYSVSREKKESFPLTVTSAQKNPTAFYLCASSIFGDTEAFFGQGTRLTVV.

CDR3 nucleotides: TGCGCCAGCAGCCAAAAACGAGGGAACCACTATGGCTACACCTTC. It encodes CASSQKRGNHYGYTF. The rearrangement links TRBV4-3 to TRBJ1-2; D is uncertain. V gave up 2 bases and J gave up 3 bases, with 13 bases separating them. This CDR3 region has 15 residues. The germline CDR1 and CDR2 sequences are LGHNA and YSLEER.

Concerning this clone itself: In the same sample, other DNA sequences code for this CDR3. V is TRBV7-8 and J is TRBJ1-5; TRBD1 matches at 11 bases. The CDR3 is 15 residues long. V was clipped by 4 bases and J by 6 bases; unmatched bases: 5. Germline V gene data show CDR1 as SGHVS and CDR2 as FQNEAQ. CDR3 sequence reads: CASSSGQGAGQPQHF. In DNA form, the CDR3 reads TGTGCCAGCAGCTCCGGACAGGGGGCAGGTCAGCCCCAGCATTTT.

V is TRBV6-6 and J is TRBJ2-3; 7 bases fit TRBD1. Trimming at V came to 5 bases and at J to 1 base, leaving 9 bases not matched to a gene. Germline CDR1 reads MNHNY; CDR2 reads SVGAGI (reference sequence). The CDR3 sequence is 16 residues long. CDR3 sequence: CASSRQGSSRTDTQYF. CDR3 DNA: TGTGCCAGCAGTCGACAGGGATCGTCCCGCACAGATACGCAGTATTTT.